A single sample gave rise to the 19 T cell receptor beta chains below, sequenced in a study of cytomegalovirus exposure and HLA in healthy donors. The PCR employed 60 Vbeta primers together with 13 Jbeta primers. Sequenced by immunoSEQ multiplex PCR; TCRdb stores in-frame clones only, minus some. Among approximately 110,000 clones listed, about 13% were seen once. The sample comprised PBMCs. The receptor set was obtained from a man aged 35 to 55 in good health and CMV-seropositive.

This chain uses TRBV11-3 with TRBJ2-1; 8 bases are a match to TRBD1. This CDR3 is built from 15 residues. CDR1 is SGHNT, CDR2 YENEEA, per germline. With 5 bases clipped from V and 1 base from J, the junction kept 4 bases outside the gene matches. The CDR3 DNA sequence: TGTGCCAGCAGCCCGGGACAGGCGTCCTACAATGAGCAGTTCTTC. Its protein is CASSPGQASYNEQFF.

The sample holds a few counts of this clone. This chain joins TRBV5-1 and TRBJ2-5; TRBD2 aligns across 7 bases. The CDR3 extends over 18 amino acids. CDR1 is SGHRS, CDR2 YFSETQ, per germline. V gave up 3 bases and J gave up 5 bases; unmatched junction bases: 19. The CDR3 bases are TGCGCCAGCAGCTCTCGCGGACTAGGCCTCCGAAGGCAGGAGACCCAGTACTTC. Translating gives CASSSRGLGLRRQETQYF. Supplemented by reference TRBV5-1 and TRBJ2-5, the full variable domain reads KAGVTQTPRYLIKTRGQQVTLSCSPISGHRSVSWYQQTPGQGLQFLFEYFSETQRNKGNFPGRFSGRQFSNSRSEMNVSTLELGDSALYLCASSSRGLGLRRQETQYFGPGTRLLVL.

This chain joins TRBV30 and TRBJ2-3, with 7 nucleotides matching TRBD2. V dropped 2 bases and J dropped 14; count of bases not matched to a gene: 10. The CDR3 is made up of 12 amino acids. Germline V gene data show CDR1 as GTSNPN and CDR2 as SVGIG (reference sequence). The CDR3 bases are TGTGCCTGGAGTCTCGGACTAGTGAGTCGGTATTTT. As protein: CAWSLGLVSRYF.

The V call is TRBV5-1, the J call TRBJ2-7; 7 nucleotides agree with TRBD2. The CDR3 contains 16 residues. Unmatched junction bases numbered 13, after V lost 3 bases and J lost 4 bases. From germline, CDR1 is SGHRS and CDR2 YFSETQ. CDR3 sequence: CASSSEAGRSPYEQYF. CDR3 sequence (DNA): TGCGCCAGCAGCTCCGAAGCGGGACGATCCCCGTACGAGCAGTACTTC.

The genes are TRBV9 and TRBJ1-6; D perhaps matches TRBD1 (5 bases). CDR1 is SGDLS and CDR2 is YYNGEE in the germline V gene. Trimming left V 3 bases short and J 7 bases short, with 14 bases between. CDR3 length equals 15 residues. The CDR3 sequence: CASSAVPGENSPLHF. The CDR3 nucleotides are TGTGCCAGCAGCGCCGTCCCGGGGGAGAATTCACCCCTCCACTTT. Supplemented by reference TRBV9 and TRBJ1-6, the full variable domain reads DSGVTQTPKHLITATGQRVTLRCSPRSGDLSVYWYQQSLDQGLQFLIQYYNGEERAKGNILERFSAQQFPDLHSELNLSSLELGDSALYFCASSAVPGENSPLHFGNGTRLTVT.

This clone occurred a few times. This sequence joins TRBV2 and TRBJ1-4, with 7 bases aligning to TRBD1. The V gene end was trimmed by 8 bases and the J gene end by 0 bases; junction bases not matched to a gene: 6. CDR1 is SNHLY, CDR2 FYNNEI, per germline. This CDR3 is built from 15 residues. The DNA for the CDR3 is TGTGCCAGCTCTAGGGGGCGGTCAACTAATGAAAAACTGTTTTTT. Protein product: CASSRGRSTNEKLFF.

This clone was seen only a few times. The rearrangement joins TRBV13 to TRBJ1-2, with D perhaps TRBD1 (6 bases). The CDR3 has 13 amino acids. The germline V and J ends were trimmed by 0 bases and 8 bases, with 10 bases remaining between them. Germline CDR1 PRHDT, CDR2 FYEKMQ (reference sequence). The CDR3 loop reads CASSLGSGQGYTF. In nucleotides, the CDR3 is TGTGCCAGCAGCTTAGGCTCCGGACAGGGCTACACCTTC. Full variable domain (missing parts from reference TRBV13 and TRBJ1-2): AAGVIQSPRHLIKEKRETATLKCYPIPRHDTVYWYQQGPGQDPQFLISFYEKMQSDKGSIPDRFSAQQFSDYHSELNMSSLELGDSALYFCASSLGSGQGYTFGSGTRLTVV.

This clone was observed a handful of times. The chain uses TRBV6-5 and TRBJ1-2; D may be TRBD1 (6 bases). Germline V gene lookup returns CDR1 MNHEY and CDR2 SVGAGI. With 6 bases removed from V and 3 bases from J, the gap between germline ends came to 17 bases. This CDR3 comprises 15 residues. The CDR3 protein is CASSPFQDSYYGYTF. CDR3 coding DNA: TGTGCCAGCAGCCCATTCCAGGACAGTTACTATGGCTACACCTTC.

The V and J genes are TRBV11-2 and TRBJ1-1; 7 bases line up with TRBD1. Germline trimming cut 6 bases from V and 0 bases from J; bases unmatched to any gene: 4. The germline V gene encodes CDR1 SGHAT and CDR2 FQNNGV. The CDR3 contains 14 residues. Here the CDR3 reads CASREGQLNTEAFF. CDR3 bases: TGTGCCAGCAGGGAGGGACAGTTGAACACTGAAGCTTTCTTT.

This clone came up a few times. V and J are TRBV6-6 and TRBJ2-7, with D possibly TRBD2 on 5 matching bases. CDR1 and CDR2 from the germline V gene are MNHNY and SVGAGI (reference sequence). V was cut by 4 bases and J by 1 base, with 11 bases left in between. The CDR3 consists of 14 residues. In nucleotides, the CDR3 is TGTGCCAGCAGTTCCCGGACGGGGTCCTACGAGCAGTACTTC. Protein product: CASSSRTGSYEQYF.

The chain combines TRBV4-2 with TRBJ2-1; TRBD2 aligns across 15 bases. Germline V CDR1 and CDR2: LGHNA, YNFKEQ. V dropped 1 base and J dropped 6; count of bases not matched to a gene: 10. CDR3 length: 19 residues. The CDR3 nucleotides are TGTGCCAGCAGCCAAGGTGGACTAGCGGGAGGGCCGGGCGTCAATGAGCAGTTCTTC. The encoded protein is CASSQGGLAGGPGVNEQFF.

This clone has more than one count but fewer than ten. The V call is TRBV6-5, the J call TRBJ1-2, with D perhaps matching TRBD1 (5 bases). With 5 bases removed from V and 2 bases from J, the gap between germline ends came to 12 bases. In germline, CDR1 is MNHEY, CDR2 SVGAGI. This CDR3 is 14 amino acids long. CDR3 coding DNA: TGTGCCAGCAGTCCTCAGGGTTGGAACTATGGCTACACCTTC. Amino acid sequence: CASSPQGWNYGYTF.

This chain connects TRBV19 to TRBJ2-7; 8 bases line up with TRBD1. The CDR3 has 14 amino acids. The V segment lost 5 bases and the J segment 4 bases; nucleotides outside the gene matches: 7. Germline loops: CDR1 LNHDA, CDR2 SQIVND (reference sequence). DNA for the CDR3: TGTGCCAGTAGTCCCCGTGGGACAGGTTACGAGCAGTACTTC. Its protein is CASSPRGTGYEQYF.

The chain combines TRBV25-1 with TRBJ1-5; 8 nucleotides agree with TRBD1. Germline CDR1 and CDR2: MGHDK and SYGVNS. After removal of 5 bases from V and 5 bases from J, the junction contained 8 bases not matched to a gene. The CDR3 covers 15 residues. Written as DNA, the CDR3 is TGTGCCAGCAGTCCAAAGGACAGGGAGCATCAGCCCCAGCATTTT. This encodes CASSPKDREHQPQHF. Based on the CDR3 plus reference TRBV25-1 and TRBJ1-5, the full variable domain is EADIYQTPRYLVIGTGKKITLECSQTMGHDKMYWYQQDPGMELHLIHYSYGVNSTEKGDLSSESTVSRIRTEHFPLTLESARPSHTSQYLCASSPKDREHQPQHFGDGTRLSIL.

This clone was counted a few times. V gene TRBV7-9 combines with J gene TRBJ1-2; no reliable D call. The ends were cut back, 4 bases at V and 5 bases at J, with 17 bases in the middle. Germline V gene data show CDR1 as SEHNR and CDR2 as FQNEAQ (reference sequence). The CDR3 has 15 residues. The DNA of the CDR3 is TGTGCCAGCAGCTCCACTTCGACGGAGCCGTATGGCTACACCTTC. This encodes CASSSTSTEPYGYTF.

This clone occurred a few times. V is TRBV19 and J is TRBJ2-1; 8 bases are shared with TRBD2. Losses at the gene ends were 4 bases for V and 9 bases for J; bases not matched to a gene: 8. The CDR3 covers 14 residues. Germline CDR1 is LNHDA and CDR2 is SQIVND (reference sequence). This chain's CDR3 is CASSTDGRGGEQFF. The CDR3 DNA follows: TGTGCCAGTAGTACAGACGGGAGGGGCGGTGAGCAGTTCTTC.

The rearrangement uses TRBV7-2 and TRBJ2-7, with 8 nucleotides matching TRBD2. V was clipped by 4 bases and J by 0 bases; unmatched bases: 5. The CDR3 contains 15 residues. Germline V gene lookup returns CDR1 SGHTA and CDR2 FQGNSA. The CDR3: CASSSGGAHSYEQYF. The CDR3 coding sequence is TGTGCCAGCAGCTCCGGGGGGGCCCACTCCTACGAGCAGTACTTC.

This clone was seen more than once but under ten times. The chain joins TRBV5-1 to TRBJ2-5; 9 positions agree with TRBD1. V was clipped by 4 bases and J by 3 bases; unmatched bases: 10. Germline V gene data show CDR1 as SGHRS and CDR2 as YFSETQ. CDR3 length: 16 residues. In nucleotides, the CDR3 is TGCGCCAGCAGCAGAACCGGGACAGGGAAGGAAGAGACCCAGTACTTC. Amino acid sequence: CASSRTGTGKEETQYF.

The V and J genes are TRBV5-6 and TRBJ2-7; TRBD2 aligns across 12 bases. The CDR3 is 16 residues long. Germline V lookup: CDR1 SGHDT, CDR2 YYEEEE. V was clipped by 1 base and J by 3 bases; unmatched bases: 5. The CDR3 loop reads CASSLLKTSGSYEQYF. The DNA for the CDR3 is TGTGCCAGCAGCTTGCTAAAGACTAGCGGGAGCTACGAGCAGTACTTC. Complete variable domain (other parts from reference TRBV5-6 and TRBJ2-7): DAGVTQSPTHLIKTRGQQVTLRCSPKSGHDTVSWYQQALGQGPQFIFQYYEEEERQRGNFPDRFSGHQFPNYSSELNVNALLLGDSALYLCASSLLKTSGSYEQYFGPGTRLTVT.